The 27 T cell receptor beta chains reported below all come from one sample, sequenced in a study of CXCR4 blockade with PD-1 therapy in pancreatic cancer. Clones were sequenced by immunoSEQ multiplex PCR, and TCRdb holds only the in-frame ones, with some missing. The sample holds just under 6,000 clones, 35% seen once. The sequenced sample was tumor tissue. All receptors derive from a human donor with pancreatic ductal adenocarcinoma.

V and J are TRBV29-1 and TRBJ2-3; 8 nucleotides match TRBD2. The CDR3 sequence is 14 residues long. With 7 bases clipped from V and 3 bases from J, the junction kept 9 bases outside the gene matches. The germline CDR1 and CDR2 sequences are SQVTM and ANQGSEA. The CDR3 reads CSATQTSVTDTQYF. For the CDR3, the DNA is TGCAGCGCTACCCAGACTAGCGTTACAGATACGCAGTATTTT.

This clone came up a few times. The V call is TRBV11-3, the J call TRBJ2-1; 7 nucleotides agree with TRBD2. The germline CDR1 and CDR2 sequences are SGHNT and YENEEA. The CDR3 has 17 residues. J was trimmed by 0 bases and V by 6 bases; bases with no gene match: 11. The CDR3 DNA sequence: TGTGCCAGCAGTTCGCGCCCCTCTAGCGGCTCCTACAATGAGCAGTTCTTC. Amino acids: CASSSRPSSGSYNEQFF. The full variable domain, with the rest looked up from reference TRBV11-3 and TRBJ2-1, is EAGVVQSPRYKIIEKKQPVAFWCNPISGHNTLYWYLQNLGQGPELLIRYENEEAVDDSQLPKDRFSAERLKGVDSTLKIQPAELGDSAVYLCASSSRPSSGSYNEQFFGPGTRLTVL.

The table lists this clone with many counts. This chain connects TRBV11-3 to TRBJ1-1; a weak D match, TRBD1 (6 bases). The CDR3 totals 14 residues. CDR1 and CDR2 from the germline V gene are SGHNT and YENEEA. The V end was cut by 4 bases, the J end by 6 bases, with 15 bases between. In DNA, the CDR3 is TGTGCCAGCAGCTCAGGCAGGGGATCTGCTGAAGCTTTCTTT. It encodes CASSSGRGSAEAFF.

This clone occurred a few times. The chain combines TRBV6-8 with TRBJ2-1; D possibly corresponds to TRBD2 (6 bases). CDR3 length: 14 amino acids. The V gene lost 5 bases and the J gene lost 6 bases, with 14 bases spanning the gap. Germline CDR1 MNHGY, CDR2 SAAAGT. The CDR3 DNA is TGTGCCAGCAGTACCACGGGAGTTCGCAATGAGCAGTTCTTC. As protein: CASSTTGVRNEQFF.

This clone has just a few counts. The rearrangement joins TRBV5-1 to TRBJ1-2, with D possibly matching TRBD1 (6 bases). CDR1 is SGHRS and CDR2 is YFSETQ in the germline V gene. V lost 1 base and J 5 bases, leaving 12 bases between the germline ends. CDR3 size: 14 residues. Written as DNA, the CDR3 is TGCGCCAGCAGCTTGAGACAGGTGGGGTATGGCTACACCTTC. This sequence encodes CASSLRQVGYGYTF.

This chain uses TRBV19 with TRBJ2-1; TRBD1 aligns across 11 bases. The V and J ends lost 3 bases and 6 bases, in that order; junction bases with no gene match: 19. The CDR3 runs to 20 residues. Germline values: CDR1 LNHDA, CDR2 SQIVND (reference sequence). The CDR3 is CASSIFMGQGDGWRFNEQFF. The CDR3 DNA reads as TGTGCCAGTAGTATTTTTATGGGACAGGGGGATGGTTGGAGATTCAATGAGCAGTTCTTC.

For the CDR3, the DNA is TGTGCCAGCTCACCAGGCGGGACGGACACCGGGGAGCTGTTTTTT. Its translation is CASSPGGTDTGELFF. The chain carries TRBV18 and TRBJ2-2, with D possibly being TRBD2 (6 bases). There are 15 residues in the CDR3. V lost 2 bases, J lost 3 bases, and 10 bases lay in between. CDR1 and CDR2 from the germline V gene are KGHSH and LQKENI.

A few counts support this clone. The chain combines TRBV5-1 with TRBJ2-3, with D tentatively TRBD1 or TRBD2 (5 bases each). V lost 0 bases and J 5 bases, leaving 13 bases between the germline ends. The CDR3 is made up of 15 amino acids. Germline CDR1 is SGHRS and CDR2 is YFSETQ. CDR3 in amino acids: CASSLAVTGQDTQYF. Written as DNA, the CDR3 is TGCGCCAGCAGCTTGGCGGTAACGGGGCAAGATACGCAGTATTTT.

By proportion, this clone is medium-sized. The chain links TRBV6-8 to TRBJ2-7; D is perhaps TRBD1 (6 bases). CDR1 and CDR2 (germline): MNHGY, SAAAGT. The CDR3 length is 14 residues. Between the trimmed V and J ends, which lost 0 bases and 4 bases, there was a span of 10 bases. The DNA of the CDR3 is TGTGCCAGCAGTTACTCCCACGGACAGTACGAGCAGTACTTC. As protein: CASSYSHGQYEQYF.

This clone was picked up one time. The V call is TRBV29-1, the J call TRBJ2-3, with D perhaps matching TRBD1 or TRBD2 (6 bases each). This CDR3 comprises 17 residues. Germline V gene lookup returns CDR1 SQVTM and CDR2 ANQGSEA. Trimming left V 7 bases short and J 4 bases short, with 27 bases between. The CDR3, as DNA: TGCAGCGAAACCAAAGGGGAGGACAGAGCTGCCCCAGATACGCAGTATTTT. It translates to CSETKGEDRAAPDTQYF.

The chain joins TRBV18 to TRBJ2-5; weak D call: TRBD1 (6 bases). CDR3 length: 13 amino acids. V was cut by 4 bases and J by 4 bases, with 10 bases left in between. Germline CDR1 reads KGHSH; CDR2 reads LQKENI. The CDR3 loop reads CASSRGTRETQYF. Written as DNA, the CDR3 is TGTGCCAGCTCACGAGGGACACGAGAGACCCAGTACTTC.

The V and J genes are TRBV6-8 and TRBJ2-1; TRBD2 aligns across 10 bases. Trimming removed 5 bases from V and 7 bases from J; junction bases left unmatched: 11. Germline CDR1 is MNHGY and CDR2 is SAAAGT. This CDR3 has 16 amino acids. Here the CDR3 reads CASSPQREGRGNEQFF. The CDR3 DNA follows: TGTGCCAGCAGTCCCCAGCGGGAGGGGAGGGGGAATGAGCAGTTCTTC.

The V and J genes are TRBV18 and TRBJ2-7; D possibly corresponds to TRBD1 (6 bases). Germline assignment: CDR1 KGHSH and CDR2 LQKENI. This CDR3 spans 14 amino acids. The V end was cut by 0 bases, the J end by 6 bases, with 12 bases between. The DNA of the CDR3 is TGTGCCAGCTCACCACCACTCAGGGGAAGCGAGCAGTACTTC. This encodes CASSPPLRGSEQYF.

The chain employs TRBV5-1 and TRBJ2-7, with TRBD1 matching over 12 bases. The V and J ends lost 5 bases and 5 bases, in that order; junction bases with no gene match: 5. The CDR3 contains 14 residues. Germline V gives CDR1 SGHRS, CDR2 YFSETQ. The CDR3 here is CASRTGTGGHEQYF. In nucleotides, the CDR3 is TGCGCCAGCAGAACCGGGACAGGGGGCCACGAGCAGTACTTC.

This clone is medium-sized in the sample. The chain carries TRBV6-8 and TRBJ1-5; D is perhaps TRBD1 (5 bases). The CDR3 loop spans 17 amino acids. The germline V gene encodes CDR1 MNHGY and CDR2 SAAAGT. Trimming removed 0 bases at V and 4 bases at J, with 16 bases between. CDR3 DNA: TGTGCCAGCAGTTACTCCTTCCGGGGCAGTTTTAATCAGCCCCAGCATTTT. This gives the protein CASSYSFRGSFNQPQHF.

This rearrangement joins TRBV28 to TRBJ1-1, with D perhaps TRBD1 (6 bases). The germline V gene encodes CDR1 MDHEN and CDR2 SYDVKM. The CDR3 consists of 14 residues. V lost 5 bases and J lost 1, with 11 bases in between. CDR3 DNA sequence: TGTGCCAGCAGTCTTAAACAGGGGAACACTGAAGCTTTCTTT. As protein: CASSLKQGNTEAFF.

This chain uses TRBV28 with TRBJ2-6, with 8 bases aligning to TRBD1. CDR3 size: 16 residues. The ends lost 4 bases at V and 3 bases at J; junction bases unmatched: 5. Looked up from germline, CDR1 is MDHEN and CDR2 is SYDVKM. The CDR3 protein is CASSYYRGIGANVLTF. The CDR3 region has the DNA TGTGCCAGCAGTTATTACAGGGGGATTGGGGCCAACGTCCTGACTTTC.

The chain uses TRBV18 and TRBJ1-2; the D gene is possibly TRBD1 (5 bases). V was pared by 6 bases and J by 4 bases, with 15 bases between. The CDR3 totals 14 residues. Germline CDR1 reads KGHSH; CDR2 reads LQKENI. The CDR3 protein is CASSQDNEGYGYTF. The DNA of the CDR3 is TGTGCCAGCTCCCAGGACAATGAGGGCTATGGCTACACCTTC.

This chain uses TRBV7-6 with TRBJ2-7, with D possibly being TRBD1 (6 bases). With 5 bases removed from V and 3 bases from J, the gap between germline ends came to 14 bases. This CDR3 has 14 residues. CDR1 is SGHVS and CDR2 is FNYEAQ in the germline V gene. The DNA of the CDR3 is TGTGCCAGCAGCAACAGGGCCAGCCTCTACGAGCAGTACTTC. Protein product: CASSNRASLYEQYF.

The V call is TRBV2, the J call TRBJ2-7, with TRBD1 identical over 9 bases. With V trimmed by 5 bases and J by 6 bases, 5 bases remained unmatched. The germline CDR1 and CDR2 sequences are SNHLY and FYNNEI. The CDR3 extends over 13 amino acids. The CDR3 loop reads CASSRQGVGEQYF. In nucleotides, the CDR3 is TGTGCCAGCAGTAGACAGGGGGTAGGCGAGCAGTACTTC.

The gene calls are TRBV2 and TRBJ2-2; TRBD1 aligns across 8 bases. V lost 10 bases and J lost 0; bases outside the gene matches: 4. This CDR3 is built from 14 residues. Germline V gives CDR1 SNHLY, CDR2 FYNNEI. The CDR3 sequence is CATKDRANTGELFF. DNA of the CDR3: TGTGCCACCAAGGACAGGGCGAACACCGGGGAGCTGTTTTTT.

The V gene is TRBV18, the J gene TRBJ2-3; 12 nucleotides align to TRBD1. Germline V gene sequence: CDR1 KGHSH, CDR2 LQKENI. This CDR3 is built from 15 residues. With V trimmed by 3 bases and J by 3 bases, 1 base remained unmatched. CDR3 DNA: TGTGCCAGCTCACCGGGACAGGGGGCTACAGATACGCAGTATTTT. Its protein product is CASSPGQGATDTQYF. Full variable domain (missing parts from reference TRBV18 and TRBJ2-3): NAGVMQNPRHLVRRRGQEARLRCSPMKGHSHVYWYRQLPEEGLKFMVYLQKENIIDESGMPKERFSAEFPKEGPSILRIQQVVRGDSAAYFCASSPGQGATDTQYFGPGTRLTVL.

CDR3 loop: CVIRLAGDSYEQYF. The CDR3 DNA reads as TGTGTCATCAGACTAGCGGGAGACTCCTACGAGCAGTACTTC. The rearrangement uses TRBV6-8 and TRBJ2-7, with 12 bases identical to TRBD2. The germline gives CDR1 MNHGY, CDR2 SAAAGT. The CDR3 contains 14 residues.

This sequence joins TRBV14 and TRBJ2-5, with a tentative D call TRBD1 (6 bases). CDR1 SGHDN and CDR2 FVKESK come from the germline V gene. Deletions cut 4 bases from V and 5 bases from J, with 20 bases between. This CDR3 is built from 16 residues. CDR3 residues: CASSPGQQTLPETQYF. For the CDR3, the DNA is TGTGCCAGCAGCCCCGGACAGCAAACTTTACCGGAGACCCAGTACTTC.

The sample holds a few counts of this clone. The rearrangement uses TRBV7-6 and TRBJ1-1, with D possibly matching TRBD1 (5 bases). Germline loops: CDR1 SGHVS, CDR2 FNYEAQ. The CDR3 is 14 amino acids. Trimming removed 5 bases from V and 1 base from J, with 11 bases in between. CDR3 protein: CASSGTTGNTEAFF. The CDR3 nucleotides are TGTGCCAGCAGCGGGACCACGGGGAACACTGAAGCTTTCTTT.

The rearrangement uses TRBV6-8 and TRBJ2-7; weak D call: TRBD2 (6 bases). Germline V gives CDR1 MNHGY, CDR2 SAAAGT. Trimming took 5 bases from V and 1 from J, leaving 9 bases between them. The CDR3 totals 13 residues. The chain's CDR3 is CASSKGGSYEQYF. The DNA of the CDR3 is TGTGCCAGCAGTAAAGGAGGGTCCTACGAGCAGTACTTC.

The chain couples TRBV28 to TRBJ2-1; TRBD1 matches at 7 bases. The CDR3 totals 14 residues. Germline trimming cut 8 bases from V and 2 bases from J; bases unmatched to any gene: 6. In germline, CDR1 is MDHEN, CDR2 SYDVKM. The CDR3 loop reads CASSGTEPYNEQFF. In nucleotides, the CDR3 is TGTGCCAGCTCCGGGACAGAGCCCTACAATGAGCAGTTCTTC.